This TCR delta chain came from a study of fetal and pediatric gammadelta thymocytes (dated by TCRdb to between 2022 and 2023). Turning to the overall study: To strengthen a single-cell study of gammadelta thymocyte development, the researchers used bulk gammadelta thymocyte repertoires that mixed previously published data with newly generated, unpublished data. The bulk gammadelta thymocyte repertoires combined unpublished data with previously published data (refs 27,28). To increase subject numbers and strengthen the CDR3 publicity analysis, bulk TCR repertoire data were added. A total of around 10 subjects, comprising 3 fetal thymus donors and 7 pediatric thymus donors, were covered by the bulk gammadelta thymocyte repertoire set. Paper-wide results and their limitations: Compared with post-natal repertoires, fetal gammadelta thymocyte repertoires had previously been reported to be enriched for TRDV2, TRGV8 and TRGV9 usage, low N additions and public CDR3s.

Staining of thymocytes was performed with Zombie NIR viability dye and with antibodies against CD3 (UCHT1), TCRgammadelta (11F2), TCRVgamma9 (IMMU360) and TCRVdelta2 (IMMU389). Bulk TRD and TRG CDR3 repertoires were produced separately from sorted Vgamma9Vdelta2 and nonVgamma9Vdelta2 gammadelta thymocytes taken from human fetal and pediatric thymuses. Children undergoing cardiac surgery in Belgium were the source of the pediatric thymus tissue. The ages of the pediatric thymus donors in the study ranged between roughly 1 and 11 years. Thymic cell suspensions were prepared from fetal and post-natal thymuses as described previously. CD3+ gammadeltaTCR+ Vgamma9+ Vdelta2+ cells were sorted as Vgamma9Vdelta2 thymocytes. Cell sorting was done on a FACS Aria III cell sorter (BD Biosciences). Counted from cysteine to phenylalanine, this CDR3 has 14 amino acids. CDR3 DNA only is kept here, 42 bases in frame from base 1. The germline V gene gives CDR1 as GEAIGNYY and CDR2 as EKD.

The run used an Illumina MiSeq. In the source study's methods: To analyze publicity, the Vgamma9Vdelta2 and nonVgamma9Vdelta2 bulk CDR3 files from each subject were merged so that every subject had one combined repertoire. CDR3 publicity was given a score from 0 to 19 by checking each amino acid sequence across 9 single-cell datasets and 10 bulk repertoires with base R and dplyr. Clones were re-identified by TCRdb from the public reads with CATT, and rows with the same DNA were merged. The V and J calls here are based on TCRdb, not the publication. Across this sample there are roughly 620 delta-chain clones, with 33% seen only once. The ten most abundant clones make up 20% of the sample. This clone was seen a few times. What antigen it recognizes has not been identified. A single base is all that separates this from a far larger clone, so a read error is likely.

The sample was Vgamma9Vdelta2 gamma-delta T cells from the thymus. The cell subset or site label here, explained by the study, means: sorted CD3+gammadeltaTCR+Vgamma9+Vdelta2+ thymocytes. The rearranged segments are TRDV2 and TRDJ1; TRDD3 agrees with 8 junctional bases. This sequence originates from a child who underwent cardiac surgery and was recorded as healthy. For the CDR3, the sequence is CAGDKGIHTDKLIF. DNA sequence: TGTGCCGGTGACAAGGGGATACACACCGATAAACTCATCTTT.